Following are 26 T cell receptor beta chains from one sample sequenced in a study of OX40 agonist ivuxolimab in advanced cancers. Only in-frame clones appear in the TCRdb table, and some are missing; sequencing was by immunoSEQ multiplex PCR. The data show about 46,000 clones, 80% to 90% seen once. The sequenced sample was CD4+ or CD8+ T cells sorted from blood, obtained in a trial of the OX40 agonist ivuxolimab. These receptors were collected from an adult with an advanced solid tumor such as melanoma, head and neck, liver or kidney cancer.

The J gene is TRBJ2-1, the V gene TRBV30; no reliable D call. Trimming removed 5 bases from V and 1 base from J, with 9 bases in between. CDR3 size: 13 residues. The germline V gene encodes CDR1 GTSNPN and CDR2 SVGIG (reference sequence). The CDR3 loop is CAWAENSYNEQFF. As DNA, the CDR3 is TGTGCCTGGGCAGAGAATTCCTACAATGAGCAGTTCTTC.

The genes are TRBV21-1 and TRBJ2-5; whether TRBD2, the table's D call, matches the DNA was not checked. TRBV21-1 is termed a pseudogene. This CDR3 contains 13 residues. The CDR3 sequence: CASSRGPGGTQYF. CDR3 in DNA: TGTGCCAGCAGCCGCGGGCCCGGGGGGACCCAGTACTTC.

The J gene is TRBJ2-7, the V gene TRBV29-1; D possibly corresponds to TRBD1 (5 bases). The germline V gene encodes CDR1 SQVTM and CDR2 ANQGSEA. V was trimmed by 2 bases and J by 6 bases, leaving 14 bases between them. The CDR3 totals 13 residues. As DNA, the CDR3 is TGCAGCGTTGAAAGGGGTGCGGATTCCGAGCAGTACTTC. Translated: CSVERGADSEQYF.

V and J are TRBV7-3 and TRBJ1-1; tentatively, D is TRBD1 (6 bases). There are 15 residues in the CDR3. The germline CDR1 and CDR2 sequences are SGHTA and FQGTGA. Trimming removed 6 bases from V and 0 bases from J, with 14 bases in between. The CDR3 region has the DNA TGTGCCAGCAGAAAAAGGGGGGAGGTGAACACTGAAGCTTTCTTT. Protein sequence: CASRKRGEVNTEAFF.

The V call is TRBV13, the J call TRBJ2-3, with D hard to call. CDR1 is PRHDT, CDR2 FYEKMQ, per germline (reference sequence). CDR3 length: 14 residues. V was cut by 0 bases and J by 1 base, with 5 bases left in between. CDR3 loop: CASSLGLGTDTQYF. CDR3 nucleotide sequence: TGTGCCAGCAGCTTAGGCCTGGGCACAGATACGCAGTATTTT. Full variable domain (missing parts from reference TRBV13 and TRBJ2-3): AAGVIQSPRHLIKEKRETATLKCYPIPRHDTVYWYQQGPGQDPQFLISFYEKMQSDKGSIPDRFSAQQFSDYHSELNMSSLELGDSALYFCASSLGLGTDTQYFGPGTRLTVL.

The gene calls are TRBV9 and TRBJ2-1; D may be TRBD1 or TRBD2 (5 bases each). CDR3 length equals 15 residues. The germline V gene has CDR1 SGDLS and CDR2 YYNGEE. Trimming cost V 4 bases and J 8 bases, with 19 bases left between them. CDR3 loop: CASSPKGTWGDEQFF. Here the CDR3 DNA reads TGTGCCAGCAGCCCCAAGGGGACCTGGGGAGATGAGCAGTTCTTC.

A single count supports this clone. The chain has TRBV2 and TRBJ2-3; the D call may be TRBD1 or TRBD2 (5 bases each). V was trimmed by 5 bases and J by 4 bases, leaving 13 bases between them. This CDR3 contains 14 residues. Germline CDR1 SNHLY, CDR2 FYNNEI. CDR3 region: CASSPGANSDTQYF. The DNA of the CDR3 is TGTGCCAGCAGTCCCGGGGCAAATTCAGATACGCAGTATTTT.

The gene calls are TRBV5-4 and TRBJ1-2; 9 nucleotides align to TRBD1. The CDR3 sequence is 14 residues long. Germline values: CDR1 SGHNT, CDR2 YYREEE (reference sequence). V lost 4 bases to trimming and J lost 6 bases; unmatched junction nucleotides: 7. The CDR3 reads CASSGRQGDNGYTF. In DNA form, the CDR3 reads TGTGCCAGCAGCGGAAGACAGGGGGATAATGGCTACACCTTC.

The DNA of the CDR3 is TGTGCCAGCAGAGGCGGGCACCAAGAGACCCAGTACTTC. It yields the protein CASRGGHQETQYF. The genes are TRBV28 and TRBJ2-5, with D perhaps matching TRBD2 (5 bases). This CDR3 comprises 13 residues. Germline values: CDR1 MDHEN, CDR2 SYDVKM. Trimming took off 6 bases at V and 0 bases at J, with 8 bases between the two ends.

The chain carries TRBV2 and TRBJ1-5, with D uncertain. CDR3 length: 16 amino acids. Germline CDR1 is SNHLY and CDR2 is FYNNEI. The V gene lost 0 bases and the J gene lost 2 bases, with 11 bases spanning the gap. CDR3 coding DNA: TGTGCCAGCAGTGAAGCGCGGGGTGGGGGCAATCAGCCCCAGCATTTT. Encoded protein: CASSEARGGGNQPQHF.

The chain has TRBV29-1 and TRBJ2-3; 8 bases agree with TRBD1. Germline V gene lookup returns CDR1 SQVTM and CDR2 ANQGSEA. With 4 bases clipped from V and 2 bases from J, the junction kept 5 bases outside the gene matches. The CDR3 is made up of 14 amino acids. For the CDR3, the DNA is TGCAGCGTTGGGACAGGGATGTTCACAGATACGCAGTATTTT. Its protein is CSVGTGMFTDTQYF.

The chain has TRBV5-4 and TRBJ2-2; D uncertain. Deletions cut 0 bases from V and 3 bases from J, with 12 bases between. In germline, CDR1 is SGHNT, CDR2 YYREEE (reference sequence). The CDR3 sequence is 16 residues long. CDR3: CASSLGSRLYTGELFF. The CDR3 DNA reads TGTGCCAGCAGCTTGGGCAGTAGGTTGTACACCGGGGAGCTGTTTTTT.

The chain couples TRBV10-3 to TRBJ1-5, with D hard to call. Germline assignment: CDR1 ENHRY and CDR2 SYGVKD. The CDR3 loop spans 15 amino acids. V gave up 0 bases and J gave up 5 bases, with 11 bases separating them. Here the CDR3 reads CAISESEVRHQPQHF. CDR3 nucleotides: TGTGCCATCAGTGAGTCGGAGGTCAGGCATCAGCCCCAGCATTTT.

This clone came up a few times. The CDR3 is CASSEGGEYYGYTF. In nucleotides, the CDR3 is TGTGCCAGCAGTGAAGGGGGGGAGTACTATGGCTACACCTTC. The chain carries TRBV6-5 and TRBJ1-2; D might be TRBD1 (6 bases). This CDR3 region has 14 residues. Per the germline V gene, CDR1 is MNHEY and CDR2 is SVGAGI. Trimming removed 5 bases from V and 3 bases from J, with 13 bases in between.

The V and J genes are TRBV5-1 and TRBJ2-5; D is uncertain. V was shortened by 4 bases and J by 1 base, with 8 bases between the two germline ends. The germline gives CDR1 SGHRS, CDR2 YFSETQ. The CDR3 covers 13 residues. The CDR3: CASSLTLQETQYF. In DNA, the CDR3 is TGCGCCAGCAGCCTGACTCTCCAAGAGACCCAGTACTTC.

CDR3 protein: CASSISVRDSNQPQHF. CDR3 DNA sequence: TGTGCCAGTAGTATATCCGTCAGGGATAGCAATCAGCCCCAGCATTTT. The chain joins TRBV19 to TRBJ1-5; weak D call: TRBD1 (5 bases). The CDR3 contains 16 residues. CDR1 and CDR2 (germline): LNHDA, SQIVND (reference sequence). V lost 2 bases and J 0 bases, leaving 11 bases between the germline ends.

The chain couples TRBV29-1 to TRBJ2-1, with 14 nucleotides matching TRBD2. The CDR3 consists of 16 residues. CDR1 SQVTM and CDR2 ANQGSEA come from the germline V gene. J was trimmed by 7 bases and V by 6 bases; bases with no gene match: 11. The DNA of the CDR3 is TGCAGCGTCAACAGACTAGCGGGAGGGGAAGGGAATGAGCAGTTCTTC. Protein: CSVNRLAGGEGNEQFF.

V is TRBV7-9 and J is TRBJ1-1; D is unclear. V was pared by 1 base and J by 5 bases, with 11 bases between. The CDR3 contains 14 residues. Germline CDR1 is SEHNR and CDR2 is FQNEAQ (reference sequence). CDR3 sequence: CASSLVGVRTEAFF. In DNA form, the CDR3 reads TGTGCCAGCAGCTTAGTCGGGGTTAGGACTGAAGCTTTCTTT.

The chain recombines TRBV11-2 with TRBJ2-5; D is possibly TRBD2 (5 bases). Deletions cut 2 bases from V and 0 bases from J, with 13 bases between. The CDR3 runs to 16 residues. Germline CDR1 SGHAT, CDR2 FQNNGV. Here the CDR3 DNA reads TGTGCCAGCAGCTTATTCGAGGGCGCCTACCAAGAGACCCAGTACTTC. It encodes CASSLFEGAYQETQYF.

This clone was counted once. The chain joins TRBV10-1 to TRBJ2-2, with D tentatively TRBD1 (5 bases). V was shortened by 2 bases and J by 4 bases, with 8 bases between the two germline ends. The length of the CDR3 is 14 residues. Looked up from germline, CDR1 is WNHNN and CDR2 is SYGVQD (reference sequence). The CDR3 loop reads CASSEGRGTGELFF. The CDR3 DNA is TGCGCCAGCAGTGAGGGAAGGGGCACCGGGGAGCTGTTTTTT.

The chain has TRBV5-1 and TRBJ1-4; D gene ambiguous. The CDR3 contains 14 residues. From germline, CDR1 is SGHRS and CDR2 YFSETQ. Trimming shortened V by 0 bases and J by 3 bases, and 6 bases separated the two germline ends. This CDR3 is CASSLESSNEKLFF. For the CDR3, the DNA is TGCGCCAGCAGCTTGGAGAGTTCTAATGAAAAACTGTTTTTT. Complete variable domain (other parts from reference TRBV5-1 and TRBJ1-4): KAGVTQTPRYLIKTRGQQVTLSCSPISGHRSVSWYQQTPGQGLQFLFEYFSETQRNKGNFPGRFSGRQFSNSRSEMNVSTLELGDSALYLCASSLESSNEKLFFGSGTQLSVL.

This clone was recorded once. The CDR3: CASSLAFGAYNEQFF. In nucleotides, the CDR3 is TGTGCCAGCAGCTTAGCGTTCGGGGCATACAATGAGCAGTTCTTC. The rearrangement uses TRBV7-2 and TRBJ2-1; D might be TRBD1 or TRBD2, each matching 5 bases. CDR3 length: 15 amino acids. From germline, CDR1 is SGHTA and CDR2 FQGNSA. The V and J ends lost 0 bases and 4 bases respectively, with 10 bases between them.

This clone was seen only once. CDR3 sequence reads: CASSESGTVNTGELFF. As DNA, the CDR3 is TGTGCCAGCAGCGAGTCCGGGACAGTGAACACCGGGGAGCTGTTTTTT. The V gene is TRBV9, the J gene TRBJ2-2; 7 nucleotides align to TRBD1. In germline, CDR1 is SGDLS, CDR2 YYNGEE. V gave up 3 bases and J gave up 1 base; unmatched junction bases: 6. CDR3 length: 16 residues.

This rearrangement joins TRBV7-2 to TRBJ1-4, with unresolved D. Germline values: CDR1 SGHTA, CDR2 FQGNSA. The CDR3 covers 15 residues. V was cut by 5 bases and J by 0 bases, with 10 bases left in between. The CDR3 loop reads CASSRTVATNEKLFF. The CDR3 DNA sequence: TGTGCCAGCAGCCGGACCGTTGCAACTAATGAAAAACTGTTTTTT. The full variable domain, its missing parts supplied by reference TRBV7-2 and TRBJ1-4, is GAGVSQSPSNKVTEKGKDVELRCDPISGHTALYWYRQSLGQGLEFLIYFQGNSAPDKSGLPSDRFSAERTGGSVSTLTIQRTQQEDSAVYLCASSRTVATNEKLFFGSGTQLSVL.

The chain links TRBV7-2 to TRBJ2-3; perhaps TRBD1 as D (5 bases). Trimming took off 5 bases at V and 3 bases at J, with 9 bases between the two ends. Germline values: CDR1 SGHTA, CDR2 FQGNSA. This CDR3 spans 13 amino acids. The DNA of the CDR3 is TGTGCCAGCAGCCAGGGTGGGACAGATACGCAGTATTTT. Translated, it gives CASSQGGTDTQYF. Full variable domain (outside the CDR3, taken from reference TRBV7-2 and TRBJ2-3): GAGVSQSPSNKVTEKGKDVELRCDPISGHTALYWYRQSLGQGLEFLIYFQGNSAPDKSGLPSDRFSAERTGGSVSTLTIQRTQQEDSAVYLCASSQGGTDTQYFGPGTRLTVL.

V is TRBV5-1 and J is TRBJ1-1; perhaps TRBD1 as D (5 bases). Germline assignment: CDR1 SGHRS and CDR2 YFSETQ. CDR3 length: 14 amino acids. The V gene lost 3 bases and the J gene lost 0 bases, with 9 bases spanning the gap. DNA of the CDR3: TGCGCCAGCAGCTCGCAGGGTTTGAACACTGAAGCTTTCTTT. Its translation: CASSSQGLNTEAFF. The full variable domain, its missing parts supplied by reference TRBV5-1 and TRBJ1-1, is KAGVTQTPRYLIKTRGQQVTLSCSPISGHRSVSWYQQTPGQGLQFLFEYFSETQRNKGNFPGRFSGRQFSNSRSEMNVSTLELGDSALYLCASSSQGLNTEAFFGQGTRLTVV.